This T cell receptor (beta chain) was sequenced for a study of vaccination and CD4 T cells after COVID-19. Study-level information: Overlapping spike peptides served as the stimulus for the cells. These peptides came from SARS-CoV-2 and from the common cold coronaviruses HCoV-NL63, HCoV-OC43 and HCoV-229E. Study-level points and caveats: Within the convalescent patients, spike mono-reactivity was found in 304 of 307 vaccine-specific clones.

Stated treatment: approximately 11-day PBMC culture with coronavirus spike peptide pools or control peptides (ViraFEST assay). IL-2 (roughly 9.3 IU/ml) and peptide pools (approximately 9.8 ug/ml) were added to cultures of some 2.2 million PBMCs per well. V dropped 5 bases and J dropped 2 bases, with 15 bases sitting between them. The CDR3 spans 15 residues. Per the germline V gene, CDR1 is SGHTA and CDR2 is FQGTGA. A single count supports this clonotype. As yet, its antigen is unknown. The study sequenced cultured CD4+ T cell DNA using the Oncomine TCR Beta short-read assay. TCRdb processed the PCR reads anew with MiXCR; each CDR3 protein has one entry. The table includes roughly 14,000 distinct CDR3 sequences, about 42% detected once.

The TCR comes from a human donor who had recovered from COVID-19. The specimen was CD4+ T cells from blood, cultured in vitro, collected before SARS-CoV-2 vaccination. V gene TRBV7-3 combines with J gene TRBJ1-2; maybe TRBD1 (5 bases). The CDR3 coding sequence is TGTGCCAGCAGCCTCCTTGGGGGTTCAAACTATGGCTACACCTTC. Protein: CASSLLGGSNYGYTF.